This TCR beta chain was identified in a study of response to subunit inactivated influenza vaccine. Study results and caveats: With each seasonal influenza vaccination, the authors suggested, few new T cells are recruited.

TCRdb itself ran the RT-PCR reads through MiXCR, one entry per CDR3 protein. This table holds about 500,000 distinct CDR3 sequences, approximately 15% found once. As to this clonotype: Its matching antigen is unknown.

V shed 5 bases and J 6 bases; nucleotides not matched to a gene: 11. This CDR3 has 16 amino acids. Germline V gene data show CDR1 as SGHRS and CDR2 as YFSETQ. This chain uses TRBV5-1 with TRBJ2-1, with 10 bases fitting TRBD2. This receptor was obtained from a man aged 50 to 69 who received an inactivated influenza vaccine. Material: CD4+ T cells sorted from PBMCs, obtained around 25 months after vaccination. In DNA, the CDR3 is TGCGCCAGCAGTCGAATAGCGGGAGGTTATGGCAATGAGCAGTTCTTC. Protein sequence: CASSRIAGGYGNEQFF.